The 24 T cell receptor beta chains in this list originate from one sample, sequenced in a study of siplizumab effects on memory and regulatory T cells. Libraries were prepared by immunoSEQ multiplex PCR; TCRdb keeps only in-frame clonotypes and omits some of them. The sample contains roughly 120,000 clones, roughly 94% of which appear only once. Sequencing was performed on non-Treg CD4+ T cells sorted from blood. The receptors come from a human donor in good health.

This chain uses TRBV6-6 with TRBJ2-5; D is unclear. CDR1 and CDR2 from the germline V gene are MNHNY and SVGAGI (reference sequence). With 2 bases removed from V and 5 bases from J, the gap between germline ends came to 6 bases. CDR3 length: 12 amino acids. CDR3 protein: CASSYVGETQYF. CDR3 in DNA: TGTGCCAGCAGTTACGTGGGTGAGACCCAGTACTTC.

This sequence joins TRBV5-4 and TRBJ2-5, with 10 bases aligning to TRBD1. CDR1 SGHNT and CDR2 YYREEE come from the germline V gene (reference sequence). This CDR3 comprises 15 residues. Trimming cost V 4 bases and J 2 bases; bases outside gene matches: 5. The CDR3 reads CASSQDRGSQETQYF. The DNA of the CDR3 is TGTGCCAGCAGCCAGGACAGGGGGTCACAAGAGACCCAGTACTTC.

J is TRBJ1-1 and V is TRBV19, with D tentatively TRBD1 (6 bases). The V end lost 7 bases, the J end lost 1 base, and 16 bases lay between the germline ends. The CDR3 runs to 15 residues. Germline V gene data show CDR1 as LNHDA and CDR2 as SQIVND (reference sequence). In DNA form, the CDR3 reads TGTGCCAGTACCCCCCTCGGAGGGGGGAACACTGAAGCTTTCTTT. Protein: CASTPLGGGNTEAFF.

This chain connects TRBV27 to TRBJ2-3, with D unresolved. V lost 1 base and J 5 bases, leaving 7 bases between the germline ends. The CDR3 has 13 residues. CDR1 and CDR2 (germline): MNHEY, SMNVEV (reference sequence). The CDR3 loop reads CASSLLNGDTQYF. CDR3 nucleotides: TGTGCCAGCAGTTTATTAAATGGAGATACGCAGTATTTT.

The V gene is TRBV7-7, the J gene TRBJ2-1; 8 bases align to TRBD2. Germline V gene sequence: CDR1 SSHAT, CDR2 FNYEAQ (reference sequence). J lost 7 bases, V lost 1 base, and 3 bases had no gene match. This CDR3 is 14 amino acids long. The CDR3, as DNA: TGTGCCAGCAGCTTAGACGGGGGGGCAAATGAGCAGTTCTTC. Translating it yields CASSLDGGANEQFF.

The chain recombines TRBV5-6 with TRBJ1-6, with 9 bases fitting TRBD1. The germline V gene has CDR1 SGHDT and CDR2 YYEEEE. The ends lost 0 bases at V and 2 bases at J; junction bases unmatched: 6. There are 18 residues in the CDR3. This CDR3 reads CASSLDRGLVPYNSPLHF. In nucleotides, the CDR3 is TGTGCCAGCAGCTTGGACAGGGGGCTCGTCCCCTATAATTCACCCCTCCACTTT.

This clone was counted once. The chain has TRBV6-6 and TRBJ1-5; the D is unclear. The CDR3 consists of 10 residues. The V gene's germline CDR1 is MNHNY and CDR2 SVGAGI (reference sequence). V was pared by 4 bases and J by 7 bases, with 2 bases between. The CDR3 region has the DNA TGTGCCAGCAGTTGGCAGCCCCAGCATTTT. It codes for CASSWQPQHF.

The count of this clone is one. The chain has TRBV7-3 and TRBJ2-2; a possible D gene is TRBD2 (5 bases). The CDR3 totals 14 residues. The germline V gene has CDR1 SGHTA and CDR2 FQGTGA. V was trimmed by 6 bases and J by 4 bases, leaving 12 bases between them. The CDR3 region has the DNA TGTGCCAGCAGTCGACTATCCGGCACCGGGGAGCTGTTTTTT. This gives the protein CASSRLSGTGELFF.

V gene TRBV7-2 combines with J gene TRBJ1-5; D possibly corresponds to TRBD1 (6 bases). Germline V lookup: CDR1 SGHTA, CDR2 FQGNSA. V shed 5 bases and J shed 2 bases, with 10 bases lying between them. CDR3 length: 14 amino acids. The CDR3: CASSPRTGNQPQHF. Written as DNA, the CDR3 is TGTGCCAGCAGCCCCCGGACAGGCAATCAGCCCCAGCATTTT.

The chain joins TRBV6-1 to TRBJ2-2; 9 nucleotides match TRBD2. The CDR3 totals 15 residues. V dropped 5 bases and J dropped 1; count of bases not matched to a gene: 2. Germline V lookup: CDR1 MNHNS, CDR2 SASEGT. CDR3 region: CASSRLAVNTGELFF. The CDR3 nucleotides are TGTGCCAGCAGTCGACTAGCGGTGAACACCGGGGAGCTGTTTTTT.

CDR3 sequence (DNA): TGCGCCAGCAGACGGCTCTTGGGGGATCAGCCCCAGCATTTT. It translates to CASRRLLGDQPQHF. The rearrangement joins TRBV5-1 to TRBJ1-5; tentatively, D is TRBD1 (5 bases). Trimming removed 5 bases at V and 5 bases at J, with 14 bases between. The CDR3 spans 14 residues. Germline V CDR1 and CDR2: SGHRS, YFSETQ.

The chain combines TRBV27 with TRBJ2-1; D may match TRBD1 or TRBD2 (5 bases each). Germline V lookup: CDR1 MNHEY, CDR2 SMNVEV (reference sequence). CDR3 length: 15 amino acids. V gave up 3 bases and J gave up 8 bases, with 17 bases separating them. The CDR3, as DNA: TGTGCCAGCAGTTTGGACGGGGCCCGGTGGGATGAGCAGTTCTTC. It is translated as CASSLDGARWDEQFF.

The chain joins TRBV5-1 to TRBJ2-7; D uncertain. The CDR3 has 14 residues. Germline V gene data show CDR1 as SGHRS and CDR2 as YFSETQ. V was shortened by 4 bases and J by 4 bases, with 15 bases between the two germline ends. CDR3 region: CASSPTGPHYEQYF. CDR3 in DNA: TGCGCCAGCAGCCCAACCGGACCCCATTACGAGCAGTACTTC.

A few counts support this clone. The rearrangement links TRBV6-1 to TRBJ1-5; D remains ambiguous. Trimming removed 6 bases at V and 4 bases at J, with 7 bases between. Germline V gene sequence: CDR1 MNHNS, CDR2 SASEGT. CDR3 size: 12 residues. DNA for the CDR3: TGTGCCAGCAGGGGCCAGAATCAGCCCCAGCATTTT. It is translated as CASRGQNQPQHF.

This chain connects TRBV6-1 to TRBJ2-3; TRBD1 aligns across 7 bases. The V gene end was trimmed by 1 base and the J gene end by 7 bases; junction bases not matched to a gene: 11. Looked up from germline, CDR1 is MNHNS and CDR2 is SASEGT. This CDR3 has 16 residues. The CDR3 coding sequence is TGTGCCAGCAGTGAAGGCTGGGGACAGTCGTACTATACGCAGTATTTT. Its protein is CASSEGWGQSYYTQYF.

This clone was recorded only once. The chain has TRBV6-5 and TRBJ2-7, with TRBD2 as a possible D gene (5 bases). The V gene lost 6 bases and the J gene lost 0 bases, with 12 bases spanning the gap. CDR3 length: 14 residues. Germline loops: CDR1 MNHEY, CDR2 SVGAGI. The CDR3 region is CASRHPTSSYEQYF. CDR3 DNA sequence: TGTGCCAGCAGGCACCCCACTAGCTCCTACGAGCAGTACTTC.

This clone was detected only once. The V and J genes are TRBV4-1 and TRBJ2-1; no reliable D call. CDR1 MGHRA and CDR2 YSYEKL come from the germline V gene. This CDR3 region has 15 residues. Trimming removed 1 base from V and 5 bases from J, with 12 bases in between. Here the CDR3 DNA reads TGCGCCAGCAGCCAAGGACCCCTCCCACACAATGAGCAGTTCTTC. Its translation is CASSQGPLPHNEQFF.

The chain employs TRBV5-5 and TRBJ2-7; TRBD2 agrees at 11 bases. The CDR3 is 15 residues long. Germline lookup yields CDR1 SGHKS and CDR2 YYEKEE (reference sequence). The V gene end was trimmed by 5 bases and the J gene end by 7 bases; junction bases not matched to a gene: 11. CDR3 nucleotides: TGTGCCAGCAGACCTACTAGCGGGAGAATTGATGAGCAGTACTTC. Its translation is CASRPTSGRIDEQYF. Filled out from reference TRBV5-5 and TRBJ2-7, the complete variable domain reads DAGVTQSPTHLIKTRGQQVTLRCSPISGHKSVSWYQQVLGQGPQFIFQYYEKEERGRGNFPDRFSARQFPNYSSELNVNALLLGDSALYLCASRPTSGRIDEQYFGPGTRLTVT.

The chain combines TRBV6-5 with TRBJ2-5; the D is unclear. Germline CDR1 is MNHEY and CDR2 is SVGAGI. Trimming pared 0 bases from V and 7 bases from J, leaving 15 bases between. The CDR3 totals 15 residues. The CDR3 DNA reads TGTGCCAGCAGTTACTCTCCAAAGGGTTCGGGGACCCAGTACTTC. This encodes CASSYSPKGSGTQYF.

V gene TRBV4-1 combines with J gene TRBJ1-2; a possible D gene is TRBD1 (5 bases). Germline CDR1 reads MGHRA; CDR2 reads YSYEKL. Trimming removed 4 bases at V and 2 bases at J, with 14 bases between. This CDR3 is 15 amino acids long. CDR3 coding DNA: TGCGCCAGCAGCCTACAGGTGGCGGAGAACTATGGCTACACCTTC. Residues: CASSLQVAENYGYTF.

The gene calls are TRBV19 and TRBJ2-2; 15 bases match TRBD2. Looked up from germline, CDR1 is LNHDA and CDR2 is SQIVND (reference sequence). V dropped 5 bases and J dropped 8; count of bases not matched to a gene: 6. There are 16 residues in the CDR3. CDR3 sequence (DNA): TGTGCCAGTAGTCCTTCGGGACTAGCGGGAGGTGGGGAGCTGTTTTTT. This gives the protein CASSPSGLAGGGELFF.

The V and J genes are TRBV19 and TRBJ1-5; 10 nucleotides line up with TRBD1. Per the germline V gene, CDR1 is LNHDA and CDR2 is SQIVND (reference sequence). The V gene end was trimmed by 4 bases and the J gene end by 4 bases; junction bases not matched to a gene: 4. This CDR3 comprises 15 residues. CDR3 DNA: TGTGCCAGTAGTACGTGGACAGGGGGTAATCAGCCCCAGCATTTT. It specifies CASSTWTGGNQPQHF. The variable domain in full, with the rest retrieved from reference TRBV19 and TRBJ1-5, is DGGITQSPKYLFRKEGQNVTLSCEQNLNHDAMYWYRQDPGQGLRLIYYSQIVNDFQKGDIAEGYSVSREKKESFPLTVTSAQKNPTAFYLCASSTWTGGNQPQHFGDGTRLSIL.

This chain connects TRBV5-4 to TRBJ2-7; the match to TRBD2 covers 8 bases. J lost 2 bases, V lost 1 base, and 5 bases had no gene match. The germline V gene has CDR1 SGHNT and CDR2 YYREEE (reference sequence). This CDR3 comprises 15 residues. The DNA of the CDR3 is TGTGCCAGCAGCTTGTCTACTAGCGGTACCTACGAGCAGTACTTC. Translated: CASSLSTSGTYEQYF.

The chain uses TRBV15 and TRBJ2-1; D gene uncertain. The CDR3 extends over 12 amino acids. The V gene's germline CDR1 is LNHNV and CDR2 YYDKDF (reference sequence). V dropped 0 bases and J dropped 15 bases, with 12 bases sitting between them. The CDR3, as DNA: TGTGCCACCAGCAGAGACCAGACAAGGCGGTTCTTC. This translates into CATSRDQTRRFF.